The entry below describes one T cell receptor beta chain. Its antigen is not known. The authors sorted CD4+ naive, central memory, regulatory and stem cell-like memory cells via CD45RO/CCR7/CD25/CD127/CD95/CD27. Purity of each sorted population was above 95%. Every isolated RNA sample was fully reverse transcribed, so sequencing captured expressed TCRB transcripts. Method: immunoSEQ multiplex PCR; TCRdb's copy keeps in-frame clones and lacks some. Among approximately 340,000 clones listed, over 13% were seen once. The data were obtained in a study of beta chain features in type 1 diabetes. General observations from the study: Diminished insertions and augmented deletions at VDJ junctions characterized type 1 diabetes patients. The influence of HLA type on TCRB rearrangement stayed undetermined.

V was clipped by 0 bases and J by 0 bases, with 13 bases between them. The CDR3 runs to 17 residues. CDR1 is SGDLS, CDR2 YYNGEE, per germline. The specimen sequenced was naive CD4+ T cells from blood. The source is a woman between 18 and 29 years old in good health. The chain links TRBV9 to TRBJ1-5; weak D call: TRBD1 (5 bases). The CDR3 nucleotides are TGTGCCAGCAGCGTAGCTGAACAGGAGAATAGCAATCAGCCCCAGCATTTT. Protein: CASSVAEQENSNQPQHF.